Listed below are T cell receptor beta chains from one sample, sequenced in a study of cytomegalovirus exposure and HLA in healthy donors. Method: immunoSEQ multiplex PCR; TCRdb's copy keeps in-frame clones and lacks some. The table records 120,000 or so clones, about 80% of them present only once. Sequencing used PBMCs. These receptors came from a woman in her forties or fifties in good health and CMV-seropositive. CDR3s include the opening cysteine and the closing phenylalanine or tryptophan. A D gene is named only where the DNA matches it firmly. Clone size is given for some rows only: seen once, a few or many times, or a class if the clone is expanded.

j_call: TRBJ2-1
v_call: TRBV6-1
d_call: TRBD1
clone_size: NA
cdr3_nt: TGTGCCAGCCTGGGACAGGTTTACAATGAGCAGTTCTTC
cdr3_aa: CASLGQVYNEQFF

j_call: TRBJ2-2
v_call: TRBV5-6
d_call: TRBD1
clone_size: NA
cdr3_nt: TGTGCCAGCAGCTTGATAGGGGGCGCGAACACCGGGGAGCTGTTTTTT
cdr3_aa: CASSLIGGANTGELFF

j_call: TRBJ1-1
v_call: TRBV11-2
d_call: TRBD1
clone_size: NA
cdr3_nt: TGTGCCAGCAGCCAAACGACAGGGGAGGGCGAAGCTTTCTTT
cdr3_aa: CASSQTTGEGEAFF

j_call: TRBJ1-1
v_call: TRBV7-9
d_call: TRBD1
clone_size: few
cdr3_nt: TGTGCCAGCAGCCGTACCCGGACAGGTGAAGCTTTCTTT
cdr3_aa: CASSRTRTGEAFF

j_call: TRBJ1-2
v_call: TRBV29-1
d_call: NA
clone_size: NA
cdr3_nt: TGCAGCGTTGGAGGACTCCTGAACTATGGCTACACCTTC
cdr3_aa: CSVGGLLNYGYTF

j_call: TRBJ2-7
v_call: TRBV7-2
d_call: TRBD2
clone_size: NA
cdr3_nt: TGTGCCAGCAGCACCCTACTCGTGGCGGGAGGGCCTCGGGAGCAGTACTTC
cdr3_aa: CASSTLLVAGGPREQYF

j_call: TRBJ2-7
v_call: TRBV7-9
d_call: NA
clone_size: few
cdr3_nt: TGTGCCAGCAGCTTAGGCGGGGCGAGCTCCTACGAGCAGTACTTC
cdr3_aa: CASSLGGASSYEQYF

j_call: TRBJ1-3
v_call: TRBV9
d_call: TRBD1
clone_size: once
cdr3_nt: TGTGCCAGCAGCGTGGGACAGGGATTATTTGGAAACACCATATATTTT
cdr3_aa: CASSVGQGLFGNTIYF

j_call: TRBJ2-1
v_call: TRBV23-1
d_call: NA
clone_size: NA
cdr3_nt: TGCGCCAGCAGTCAATCGGACGGGGTCGAGGAGCAGTTCTTC
cdr3_aa: CASSQSDGVEEQFF

j_call: TRBJ2-1
v_call: TRBV7-7
d_call: NA
clone_size: NA
cdr3_nt: TGTGCTAGCAGCTCCGGGTCCTACAATGAGCAGTTCTTC
cdr3_aa: CASSSGSYNEQFF

j_call: TRBJ2-7
v_call: TRBV9
d_call: NA
clone_size: once
cdr3_nt: TGTGCCAGCAGCGTAGAAACGGGAACCTACGAGCAGTACTTC
cdr3_aa: CASSVETGTYEQYF

j_call: TRBJ1-1
v_call: TRBV2
d_call: TRBD1
clone_size: NA
cdr3_nt: TGTGCCAGCAGAGCTACAGGGGCTAACACTGAAGCTTTCTTT
cdr3_aa: CASRATGANTEAFF

j_call: TRBJ2-7
v_call: TRBV9
d_call: NA
clone_size: NA
cdr3_nt: TGTGCCAGCAGCGTAGAGGGAGCCGAGCAGTACTTC
cdr3_aa: CASSVEGAEQYF

j_call: TRBJ2-5
v_call: TRBV6-6
d_call: NA
clone_size: NA
cdr3_nt: TGTGCCAGCAGAATTCAGGCGCTCAAGGAGACCCAGTACTTC
cdr3_aa: CASRIQALKETQYF

j_call: TRBJ2-3
v_call: TRBV18
d_call: TRBD1
clone_size: NA
cdr3_nt: TGTGCCAGCTCACCTTCAAGAGGGACAGCCCCAAGCGCGGATACGCAGTATTTT
cdr3_aa: CASSPSRGTAPSADTQYF

j_call: TRBJ1-3
v_call: TRBV6-5
d_call: NA
clone_size: few
cdr3_nt: TGTGCCAGCAGTTACTCATGGACAGCCTCTGGAAACACCATATATTTT
cdr3_aa: CASSYSWTASGNTIYF

j_call: TRBJ1-2
v_call: TRBV6-5
d_call: NA
clone_size: NA
cdr3_nt: TGTGCCAGCAGTTACCGGGGGGCGCCCGCGGCTGGCTACACCTTC
cdr3_aa: CASSYRGAPAAGYTF

j_call: TRBJ1-2
v_call: TRBV7-2
d_call: NA
clone_size: NA
cdr3_nt: TGTGCCAGCAGCTCTCACAGGGATACCTATGGCTACACCTTC
cdr3_aa: CASSSHRDTYGYTF

j_call: TRBJ2-7
v_call: TRBV5-1
d_call: NA
clone_size: NA
cdr3_nt: TGCGCCAGCAGCCCGAGGACAGATGCCTACGAGCAGTACTTC
cdr3_aa: CASSPRTDAYEQYF

j_call: TRBJ2-7
v_call: TRBV15
d_call: NA
clone_size: NA
cdr3_nt: TGTGCCACCAGCAGAGACCGGGGTGCGTTCTCCTACGAGCAGTACTTC
cdr3_aa: CATSRDRGAFSYEQYF

j_call: TRBJ2-2
v_call: TRBV5-1
d_call: TRBD1
clone_size: NA
cdr3_nt: TGCGCCAGCAGTACCGGGACAGTGAACACCGGGGAGCTGTTTTTT
cdr3_aa: CASSTGTVNTGELFF

j_call: TRBJ1-1
v_call: TRBV11-2
d_call: NA
clone_size: NA
cdr3_nt: TGTGCCAGCAGCTTAAACGGTTACAGGAACACTGAAGCTTTCTTT
cdr3_aa: CASSLNGYRNTEAFF